The entry below describes one T cell receptor beta chain. There is no known antigen for this receptor. No base qualities exist here, and no much larger clone lies one base off it. The data derive from a study of T cell responses to AZD1222 COVID-19 vaccine (dated by TCRdb to about 2021). The study in broad terms: TCR sequencing covered roughly 230 trial participants: 200 to 210 given two doses of AZD1222 and about 26 given two doses of MenACWY control vaccine. Enrollment into the trials was organized by age into subgroups of 18-55, 56-69 and 70-plus years, and those subgroups contained 148, 28 and 57 TCR-sequenced participants, respectively. Overall study results and their limits: Participants were mostly white British, with more females than males. The authors suggested clonal diversity may have been underestimated. Epitopes outside the regions mutated in the B.1.351 and B.1.1.7 variants were reportedly recognized by nearly half of the unique spike-specific TCRs. No day 14 peak-response samples were available, so repertoires were characterized only after the peak T cell response. The vaccine-associated CD4 TCRs covered the entire spike protein, and the dominant responses fell in regions 160-218 and 743-854. In the small 56-69-year group, the increase in depth fell short of significance, most likely because of low power. A significant rise in spike-specific TCR breadth and depth was observed after two AZD1222 doses relative to day 0 and relative to MenACWY recipients. Conclusions about previously exposed vaccinees are limited, since just six AZD1222 recipients were seropositive for SARS-CoV-2 at baseline.

According to the study, the label for this sample's time point signals: baseline before first vaccination. The treatment or condition tag for this specimen amounts to: meningococcal conjugate vaccine given as trial control. Vaccinee samples came from UK trials COV001 and COV002, including a single-blind randomized controlled phase 2/3 trial of AZD1222 (ChAdOx1 nCoV-19) in healthy adults. Trial participant PBMC samples were collected at day 0 and day 28 after the second dose for TCRbeta chain sequencing. The CDR3 runs 17 amino acids, cysteine and phenylalanine included. Left in the record is the CDR3 DNA by itself, 51 bases read in frame from the first base. Trimmed from V: 6 bases; trimmed from J: 5 bases; junction bases lacking a gene match: 12. The germline V gene (reference sequence) yields LNHDA for CDR1 and SQIVND for CDR2. The CDR3 regions of human TCRbeta chains were analyzed by immunosequencing. The paper's data handling went like this. TCRs in the repertoires were matched against a reference library of SARS-CoV-2-specific TCRs that had been generated with the MIRA antigen-specificity platform. Breadth was defined as the fraction of unique TCRs that were SARS-CoV-2-associated, and depth was defined as the fraction of total T cells that were SARS-CoV-2-associated. Using the MIRA data, each spike-specific TCR was mapped to the spike region that the TCR reacts to and placed in a CD4 or CD8 class. Log10-transformed breadth and depth values were compared by one-way ANOVA with Sidak's multiple comparisons tests. The clones in this table, taken by TCRdb from immuneACCESS, are in-frame only. Not every clone is retained; where verified, under half of the shortfall comes from an unresolved V gene, and the cause of the rest is unknown. That table gives V, J and clone size, and the DNA gave D and trimming. Here the sample has approximately 140,000 clones; 85% to 95% occur a single time. 0.85% to 0.95% of the sample comes from the top ten.

Recombination connected TRBV19 to TRBJ1-6, with 8 bases in between that match TRBD1. The sequenced sample was peripheral blood, obtained on day 0 of MenACWY control vaccination. The source is an adult in good health. The CDR3 here reads CASSKRQGFSNNSPLHF. The DNA is as follows: TGTGCCAGTAGCAAACGACAGGGGTTCTCGAATAATTCACCCCTCCACTTT.